This TCR beta chain emerged from a study of control samples from healthy donors and cancer patients. Clones were read by immunoSEQ multiplex PCR, and TCRdb kept only the in-frame ones, dropping some. This repertoire shows roughly 100,000 clones, around four fifths found once; its top ten account for over 10%. Germline-derived CDR1 and CDR2 are LNHDA and SQIVND (reference sequence). The V end lost 7 bases, the J end lost 2 bases, and 11 bases lay between the germline ends. This CDR3 is 13 amino acids long. The receptor's source is a woman in her forties or fifties in good health. The chain uses TRBV19 and TRBJ1-1; D not resolved. The sequenced material came from blood. The CDR3, as DNA: TGTGCCAGTAAGTTTACGGCCAACACTGAAGCTTTCTTT. Translation: CASKFTANTEAFF.